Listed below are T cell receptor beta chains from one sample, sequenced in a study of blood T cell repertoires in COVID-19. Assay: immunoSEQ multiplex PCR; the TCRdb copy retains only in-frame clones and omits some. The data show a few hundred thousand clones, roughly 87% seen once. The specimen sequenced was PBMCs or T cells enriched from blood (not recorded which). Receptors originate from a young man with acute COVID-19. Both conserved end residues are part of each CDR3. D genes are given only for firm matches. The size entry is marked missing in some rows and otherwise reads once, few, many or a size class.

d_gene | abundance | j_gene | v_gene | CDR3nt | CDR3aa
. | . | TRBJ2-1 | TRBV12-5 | TGTGCTAGTGGTTCCGACAGTTCATTCAGCAATGAGCAGTTCTTC | CASGSDSSFSNEQFF
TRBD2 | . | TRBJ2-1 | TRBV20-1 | TGCAGTGCTAGTGGGGGACTAGGTCCCGAATCCTACAATGAGCAGTTCTTC | CSASGGLGPESYNEQFF
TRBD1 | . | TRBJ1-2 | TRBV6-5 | TGTGCCAGCAGGACAGGGGGCTCTAACTATGGCTACACCTTC | CASRTGGSNYGYTF
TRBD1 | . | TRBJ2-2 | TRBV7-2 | TGTGCCAGCAGCTTAGTTAGGGGCAGGGGGCTAACCGGGGAGCTGTTTTTT | CASSLVRGRGLTGELFF
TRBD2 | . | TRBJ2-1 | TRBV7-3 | TGTGCCAGCAGCATAGCGGGAGCCAATGAGCAGTTCTTC | CASSIAGANEQFF
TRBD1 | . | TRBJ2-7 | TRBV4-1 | TGCGCCAGCAGCCTAGGGACAGGGAACTACGAGCAGTACTTC | CASSLGTGNYEQYF
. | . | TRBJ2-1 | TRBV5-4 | TGTGCCAGCCCTAGCGATGAGCAGTTCTTC | CASPSDEQFF
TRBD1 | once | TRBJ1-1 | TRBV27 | TGTGCCAGCAGTTCCTACCAATTAACAGGGGCGCGCACTGAAGCTTTCTTT | CASSSYQLTGARTEAFF
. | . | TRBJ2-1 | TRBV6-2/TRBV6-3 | TGTGCCAGCAGTTACCCGGGACTTTACAATGAGCAGTTCTTC | CASSYPGLYNEQFF
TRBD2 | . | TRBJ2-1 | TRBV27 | TGTGCCAGCAGTGCCCTGACACAGGGTCTCCGGACTAGCGGGAGGTACAATGAGCAGTTCTTC | CASSALTQGLRTSGRYNEQFF
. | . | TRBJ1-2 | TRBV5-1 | TGCGCCAGCAGCTTGGGTCTAGGGGACTATGGCTACACCTTC | CASSLGLGDYGYTF
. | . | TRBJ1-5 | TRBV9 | TGTGCCAGCAGCGCGGGAGGGGTGGGCGGTCAGCCCCAGCATTTT | CASSAGGVGGQPQHF
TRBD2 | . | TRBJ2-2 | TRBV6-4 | TGTGCCAGCAGTGACTCACTAGCGGGACCCGGGGAGCTGTTTTTT | CASSDSLAGPGELFF
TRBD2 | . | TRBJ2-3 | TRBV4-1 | TGCGCCAGCAGCCAAGATGGGACTAGCGGGAGGGCCTTCTATTTT | CASSQDGTSGRAFYF
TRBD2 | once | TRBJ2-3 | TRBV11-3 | TGTGCCAGCAGCCCCCCCTGGGAGGGAGTGGCAGATACGCAGTATTTT | CASSPPWEGVADTQYF
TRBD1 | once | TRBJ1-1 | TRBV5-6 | TGTGCCAGCAGCTTGGGTGACAGGGAGAACACTGAAGCTTTCTTT | CASSLGDRENTEAFF
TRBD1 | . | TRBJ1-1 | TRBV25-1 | TGTGCCAGCGGGCCAGGGGGCGCGACCACTGAAGCTTTCTTT | CASGPGGATTEAFF
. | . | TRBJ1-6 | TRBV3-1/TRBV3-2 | TGTGCCAGCAGTCTTTCAGGGATTAATTCACCCCTCCACTTT | CASSLSGINSPLHF
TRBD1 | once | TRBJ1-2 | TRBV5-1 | TGCGCCAGCAGCTCGCCGCGACAGGGTGGGAACTATGGCTACACCTTC | CASSSPRQGGNYGYTF
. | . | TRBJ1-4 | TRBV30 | TGTGCCTGGAGTATTCGTCCCGAGGATGAAAAACTGTTTTTT | CAWSIRPEDEKLFF
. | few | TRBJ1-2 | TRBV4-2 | TGTGCCAGCAGCCAAGTTCAGGCAGGGGAGAACTATGGCTACACCTTC | CASSQVQAGENYGYTF
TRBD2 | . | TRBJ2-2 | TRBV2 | TGTGCCAGCGTAGCGGGAGGGGCCTTGGGCATCGGGGAGCTGTTTTTT | CASVAGGALGIGELFF
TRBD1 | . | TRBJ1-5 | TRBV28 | TGTGCCAGCAGTTTACCCCGGGACAGCTTTAATCAGCCCCAGCATTTT | CASSLPRDSFNQPQHF
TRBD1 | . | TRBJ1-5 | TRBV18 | TGTGCCAGCTCACCAGCGGGACAGAACTATCAGCCCCAGCATTTT | CASSPAGQNYQPQHF
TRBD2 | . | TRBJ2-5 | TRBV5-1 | TGCGCCAGCAGCTTGTCGGGCCGGGGTTGGACTAGCGGGGCACAAGAGACCCAGTACTTC | CASSLSGRGWTSGAQETQYF
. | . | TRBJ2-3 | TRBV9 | TGTGCCAGCAGCGTAGATAGGACTGCGGAAGATACGCAGTATTTT | CASSVDRTAEDTQYF
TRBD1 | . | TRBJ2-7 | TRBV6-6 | TGTGCCAGCAGTCAATGGACAGGGGCGATGGATTTCTACGAGCAGTACTTC | CASSQWTGAMDFYEQYF
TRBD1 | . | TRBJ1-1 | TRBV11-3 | TGTGCCGTAACCGGACAGGGGACTATGAACACTGAAGCTTTCTTT | CAVTGQGTMNTEAFF
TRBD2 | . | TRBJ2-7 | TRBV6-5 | TGTGCCAGCAGGATTGGTGGAGCGGGAGCATACGAGCAGTACTTC | CASRIGGAGAYEQYF
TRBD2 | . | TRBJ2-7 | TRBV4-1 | TGCGCCAGCAGCCTCATACTAGCGGGAGATCTGTACGAGCAGTACTTC | CASSLILAGDLYEQYF
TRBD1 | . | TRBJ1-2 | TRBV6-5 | TGTGCCAGCAGTACAGGGGTGAGCGGCTATGGCTACACCTTC | CASSTGVSGYGYTF
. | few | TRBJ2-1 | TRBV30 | TGTGCCTGGGACTCGTCCTACAATGAGCAGTTCTTC | CAWDSSYNEQFF
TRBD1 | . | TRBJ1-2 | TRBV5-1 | TGCGCCAGCAGCAGCCAGGGGGCGGACTATGGCTACACCTTC | CASSSQGADYGYTF
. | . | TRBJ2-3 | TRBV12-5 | TGTGCTAGTGTCGCCGACAGGTCTAGCACAGATACGCAGTATTTT | CASVADRSSTDTQYF
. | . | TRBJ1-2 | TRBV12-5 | TGTGCTAGTGGGCTCGGGGAGATTAACTATGGCTACACCTTC | CASGLGEINYGYTF
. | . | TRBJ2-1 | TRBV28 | TGTGCCAGCAGTCCCTTGCGGAGCTCAGATGAGCAGTTCTTC | CASSPLRSSDEQFF
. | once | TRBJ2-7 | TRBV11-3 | TGTGCCAGCAGCGTGGGGGGGCGATACGAGCAGTACTTC | CASSVGGRYEQYF
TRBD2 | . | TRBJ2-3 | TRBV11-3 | TGTGCCAGCAGCTCGAGGGAGGGGACTAGCGGGAGGAGAGATACGCAGTATTTT | CASSSREGTSGRRDTQYF
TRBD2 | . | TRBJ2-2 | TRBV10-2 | TGCGCCACTAGTAGCGGGGTGAACACCGGGGAGCTGTTTTTT | CATSSGVNTGELFF
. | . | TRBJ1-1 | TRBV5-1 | TGCGCCAGCAGCCTTAGACTCATGAACACTGAAGCTTTCTTT | CASSLRLMNTEAFF